This T cell receptor (beta chain) is drawn from a study of blood T cell repertoires in COVID-19. The wider study: Sources were T cells, B-cell-depleted T cells, or PBMCs; the material itself was cDNA or gDNA.

Two negative PCRs, clearance, or symptom resolution had been documented for recovered Cohort 3 donors. Germline CDR1 is LNHDA and CDR2 is SQIVND (reference sequence). CDR3 length equals 15 residues. V dropped 6 bases and J dropped 4; count of bases not matched to a gene: 8. The assay was immunoSEQ multiplex PCR, and TCRdb's table has in-frame clones only and misses some. The table lists a few hundred thousand clones, 85% to 90% of them singletons, with approximately 9.3% in the top ten. The rearrangement links TRBV19 to TRBJ2-1, with 8 positions matching TRBD2. The TCR comes from a woman in her fifties or sixties who had recovered from COVID-19. The sequencing sample was made of PBMCs or T cells enriched from blood (not recorded which). The CDR3 sequence is CASSRRGGLYNEQFF. The CDR3 nucleotides are TGTGCCAGTAGCCGTCGGGGGGGACTATACAATGAGCAGTTCTTC.